This T cell receptor (beta chain) was retrieved from a study of response to subunit inactivated influenza vaccine. Findings and caveats of the study: The study's authors posited that every seasonal influenza vaccination enlists few new T cells.

TCRdb re-called the RT-PCR reads through MiXCR, storing one row per CDR3 protein. The repertoire includes 500,000 to 550,000 distinct CDR3 sequences, around 7.7% of them detected once, and 13% sits in the top ten. CDR3 length: 15 amino acids. The trim removed 3 bases at V and 4 bases at J, leaving 7 bases unmatched. The V gene's germline CDR1 is MGHRA and CDR2 YSYEKL. This clonotype was recorded many times. Antigen specificity is unknown. This sample comprised PBMCs from blood, obtained around 25 months after vaccination. The TCR originated in a man in his fifties or sixties who received an inactivated influenza vaccine. The rearrangement uses TRBV4-1 and TRBJ2-5; the match to TRBD2 covers 8 bases. CDR3 DNA sequence: TGCGCCAGCAGCCACCTACAAGCGGGAGTAGAGACCCAGTACTTC. Translation gives CASSHLQAGVETQYF.